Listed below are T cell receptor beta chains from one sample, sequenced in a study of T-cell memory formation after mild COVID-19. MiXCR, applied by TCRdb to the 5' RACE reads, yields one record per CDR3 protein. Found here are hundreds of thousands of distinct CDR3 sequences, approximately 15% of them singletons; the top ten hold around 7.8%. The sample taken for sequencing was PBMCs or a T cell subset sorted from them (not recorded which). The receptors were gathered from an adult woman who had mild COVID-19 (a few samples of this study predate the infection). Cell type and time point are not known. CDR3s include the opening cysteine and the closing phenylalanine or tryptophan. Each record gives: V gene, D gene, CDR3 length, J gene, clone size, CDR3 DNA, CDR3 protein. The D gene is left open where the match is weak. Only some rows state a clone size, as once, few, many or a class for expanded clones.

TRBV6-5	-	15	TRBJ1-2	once	TGTGCCAGCAGTCCAAGACAGATTTTTAACTATGGCTACACCTTC	CASSPRQIFNYGYTF
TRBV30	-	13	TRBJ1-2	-	TGTGCCTGGAGTGTCCGCTGGCACTATGGCTACACCTTC	CAWSVRWHYGYTF
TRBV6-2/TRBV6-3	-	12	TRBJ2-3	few	TGTGCCATCAAGGGCAGCATTGCTACGCAGTATTTT	CAIKGSIATQYF
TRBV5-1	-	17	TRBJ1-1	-	TGCGCCAGCAGCAGTACCACCTCAGCGAACATGAACACTGAAGCTTTCTTT	CASSSTTSANMNTEAFF
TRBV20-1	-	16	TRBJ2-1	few	TGCAGTGCCCCTGGGGGACTTGATGGCTCCTACAATGAGCAGTTCTTC	CSAPGGLDGSYNEQFF
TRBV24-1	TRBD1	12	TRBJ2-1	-	TGTGCCACCAGTGACACGGACAGGGAGCAGTTCTTC	CATSDTDREQFF
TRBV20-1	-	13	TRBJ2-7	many	TGCAGTGCTAAAGGGACCCCGGAACACGAGCAGTACTTC	CSAKGTPEHEQYF
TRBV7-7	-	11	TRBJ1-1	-	TGTGCCAGCAGCTTAAGCCACGGGGCTTTCTTT	CASSLSHGAFF
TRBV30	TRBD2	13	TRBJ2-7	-	TGTGCCTGGAGCTACAGCGGGGGCTACGAGCAGTACTTC	CAWSYSGGYEQYF
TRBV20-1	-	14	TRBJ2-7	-	TGCAGTGCGACTCGAGGGAGGTCCTCCTACGAGCAGTACTTC	CSATRGRSSYEQYF
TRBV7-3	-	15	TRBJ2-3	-	TGTGCCAGCAGCTTAACCGCTAATAGGGCAGATACGCAGTATTTT	CASSLTANRADTQYF
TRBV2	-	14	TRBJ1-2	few	TGTGCCAGCACTCCAAGGGGGGCTAACTATGGCTACACCTTC	CASTPRGANYGYTF
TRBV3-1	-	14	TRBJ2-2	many	TGTGCCAGCAGCCCCCGACGGAACACCGGGGAGCTGTTTTTT	CASSPRRNTGELFF
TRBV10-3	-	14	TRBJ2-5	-	TGTGCCATCAGGGACAGGGAGGGTCAAGAGACCCAGTACTTC	CAIRDREGQETQYF
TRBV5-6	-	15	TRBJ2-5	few	TGTGCCAGCAGCTTTGGGGGGCTTTCCCAAGAGACCCAGTACTTC	CASSFGGLSQETQYF
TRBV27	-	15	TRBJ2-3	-	TGTGCCAGCAGTTTATGGGGCAGTAGCACAGATACGCAGTATTTT	CASSLWGSSTDTQYF
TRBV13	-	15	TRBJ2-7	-	TGTGCCAGCAGCTTACGAGGGTTGAACTCCTACGAGCAGTACTTC	CASSLRGLNSYEQYF
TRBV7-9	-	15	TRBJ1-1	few	TGTGCCAGCAGCTCCCTCAGGGAGCGGAACACTGAAGCTTTCTTT	CASSSLRERNTEAFF
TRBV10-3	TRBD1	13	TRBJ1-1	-	TGTGCCATCAGTCGAGACAGGGTTACTGAAGCTTTCTTT	CAISRDRVTEAFF